Listed below are T cell receptor beta chains from one sample, sequenced in a study of blood T cell repertoires in COVID-19. The data were produced by immunoSEQ multiplex PCR, yet TCRdb's version contains in-frame clones alone and is incomplete. The sample holds roughly 68,000 clones; approximately 73% are singletons and the top ten take more than 12%. Sequencing was carried out using peripheral blood. These TCRs come from a man aged 55 to 70 with COVID-19, enrolled during active disease. The CDR3 runs from the conserved cysteine through the conserved F or W. D genes are given only for firm matches. For some rows the clone size is stated as once, few or many, or as a class when expanded; others skip it.

clone_size: NA
cdr3_length: 15
d_call: NA
v_call: TRBV5-6
j_call: TRBJ2-2
cdr3_aa: CASSLPGSRTGELFF
cdr3_nt: TGTGCCAGCAGTCTTCCGGGGAGCCGAACCGGGGAGCTGTTTTTT

clone_size: NA
cdr3_length: 15
d_call: TRBD2
v_call: TRBV6-5
j_call: TRBJ2-3
cdr3_aa: CASSPGLAGADTQYF
cdr3_nt: TGTGCCAGCAGCCCCGGACTAGCGGGAGCAGATACGCAGTATTTT

clone_size: NA
cdr3_length: 15
d_call: TRBD1
v_call: TRBV6-2/TRBV6-3
j_call: TRBJ1-1
cdr3_aa: CASSRATGGGTEAFF
cdr3_nt: TGTGCCAGCAGTCGGGCGACAGGGGGGGGCACTGAAGCTTTCTTT

clone_size: NA
cdr3_length: 14
d_call: TRBD1
v_call: TRBV7-9
j_call: TRBJ1-2
cdr3_aa: CASSLGDRIYGYTF
cdr3_nt: TGTGCCAGCAGCTTAGGGGACAGGATCTATGGCTACACCTTC

clone_size: NA
cdr3_length: 13
d_call: NA
v_call: TRBV27
j_call: TRBJ2-7
cdr3_aa: CASSTSASYEQYF
cdr3_nt: TGTGCCAGCAGTACAAGCGCGTCCTACGAGCAGTACTTC

clone_size: NA
cdr3_length: 15
d_call: TRBD1
v_call: TRBV5-1
j_call: TRBJ2-3
cdr3_aa: CASSLGDRDTDTQYF
cdr3_nt: TGCGCCAGCAGCTTGGGGGACAGGGATACAGATACGCAGTATTTT

clone_size: NA
cdr3_length: 14
d_call: NA
v_call: TRBV28
j_call: TRBJ1-2
cdr3_aa: CASCLGQGNYGYTF
cdr3_nt: TGTGCCAGCTGCCTGGGACAAGGGAACTATGGCTACACCTTC

clone_size: NA
cdr3_length: 14
d_call: NA
v_call: TRBV2
j_call: TRBJ1-6
cdr3_aa: CASTGGGGRSPLHF
cdr3_nt: TGTGCCAGCACCGGAGGGGGGGGGAGATCACCCCTCCACTTT

clone_size: NA
cdr3_length: 16
d_call: TRBD2
v_call: TRBV9
j_call: TRBJ2-1
cdr3_aa: CASSVDPSGNSNEQFF
cdr3_nt: TGTGCCAGCAGCGTAGATCCTAGCGGAAATAGCAATGAGCAGTTCTTC

clone_size: NA
cdr3_length: 14
d_call: TRBD2
v_call: TRBV15
j_call: TRBJ2-1
cdr3_aa: CATASGRAGNEQFF
cdr3_nt: TGTGCCACTGCGAGCGGGAGGGCAGGAAATGAGCAGTTCTTC

clone_size: once
cdr3_length: 14
d_call: TRBD1
v_call: TRBV29-1
j_call: TRBJ2-2
cdr3_aa: CSAPTGGITGELFF
cdr3_nt: TGCAGCGCTCCCACAGGGGGTATCACCGGGGAGCTGTTTTTT

clone_size: NA
cdr3_length: 14
d_call: NA
v_call: TRBV18
j_call: TRBJ1-1
cdr3_aa: CASSPPGGLGEAFF
cdr3_nt: TGTGCCAGCTCACCACCCGGGGGGTTAGGTGAAGCTTTCTTT

clone_size: NA
cdr3_length: 18
d_call: TRBD2
v_call: TRBV11-3
j_call: TRBJ2-1
cdr3_aa: CASSHFGGAGVRENEQFF
cdr3_nt: TGTGCCAGCAGCCACTTCGGGGGAGCGGGAGTCAGGGAGAATGAGCAGTTCTTC

clone_size: NA
cdr3_length: 15
d_call: NA
v_call: TRBV15
j_call: TRBJ1-5
cdr3_aa: CATSRGRANNQPQHF
cdr3_nt: TGTGCCACCAGCAGAGGGCGGGCCAACAATCAGCCCCAGCATTTT